This record concerns one T cell receptor (beta chain) sequence. V was clipped by 4 bases and J by 2 bases, with 7 bases between them. The CDR3 runs 13 residues. Germline-derived CDR1 and CDR2 are SGHAT and FQNNGV. Profiled with immunoSEQ multiplex PCR; TCRdb holds only in-frame clones, not every one. This sample yields some 120,000 clones, of which 70% to 90% are seen a single time; 3% belongs to the top ten. The sample belongs to a study of T cell responses to AZD1222 COVID-19 vaccine. The sequence was collected from an adult who received the AZD1222 COVID-19 vaccine. The chain has TRBV11-2 and TRBJ2-3; D call uncertain. This specimen consisted of peripheral blood, obtained 28 days after the second AZD1222 dose. The CDR3 loop reads CASSWTNTDTQYF. The CDR3 bases are TGTGCCAGCAGCTGGACGAACACAGATACGCAGTATTTT.